Below, one T cell receptor beta chain is given with its context. This entry comes from a study of glioma-infiltrating T cells after dendritic cell vaccination. This CDR3 spans 15 amino acids. The germline V gene encodes CDR1 SEHNR and CDR2 FQNEAQ (reference sequence). Trimming took 1 base from V and 0 from J, leaving 8 bases between them. Clones were sequenced by immunoSEQ multiplex PCR, and TCRdb holds only the in-frame ones, with some missing. The sample contains 99,000 or so clones, 90% of which appear only once. The sample's time point: after dendritic cell vaccination, including at tumor progression/relapse. Patients had residual fresh-frozen tumor tissue and more than two years of survival data.

The source material was blood, sampled after dendritic cell vaccination. The gene calls are TRBV7-9 and TRBJ2-3; TRBD2 is a possible D gene (5 bases). The receptor comes from a human donor with glioblastoma. As DNA, the CDR3 is TGTGCCAGCAGCTTAGACGGGATTAGCACAGATACGCAGTATTTT. Its translation is CASSLDGISTDTQYF.